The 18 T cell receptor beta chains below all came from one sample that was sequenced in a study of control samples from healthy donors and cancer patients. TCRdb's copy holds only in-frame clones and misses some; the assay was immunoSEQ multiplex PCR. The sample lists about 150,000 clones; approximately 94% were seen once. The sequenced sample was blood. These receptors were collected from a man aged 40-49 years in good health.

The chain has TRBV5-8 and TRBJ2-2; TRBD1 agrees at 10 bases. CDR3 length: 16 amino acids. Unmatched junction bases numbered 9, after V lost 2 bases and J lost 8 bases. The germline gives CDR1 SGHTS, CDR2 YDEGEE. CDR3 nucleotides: TGTGCCAGCAGCTTCGGGGGACAGGGGAATTTAGGGGAGCTGTTTTTT. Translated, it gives CASSFGGQGNLGELFF.

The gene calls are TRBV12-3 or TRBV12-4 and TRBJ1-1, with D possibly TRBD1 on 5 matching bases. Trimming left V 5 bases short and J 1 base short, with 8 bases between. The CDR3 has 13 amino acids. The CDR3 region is CASSRQTNTEAFF. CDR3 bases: TGTGCCAGCAGTCGACAGACGAACACTGAAGCTTTCTTT.

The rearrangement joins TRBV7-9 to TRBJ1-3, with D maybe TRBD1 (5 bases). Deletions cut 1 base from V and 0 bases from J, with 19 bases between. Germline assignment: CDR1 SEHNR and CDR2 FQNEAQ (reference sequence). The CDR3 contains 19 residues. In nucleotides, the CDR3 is TGTGCCAGCAGCTTAGAGGTCGGGGGAGGGGCTTTCTCTGGAAACACCATATATTTT. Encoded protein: CASSLEVGGGAFSGNTIYF.

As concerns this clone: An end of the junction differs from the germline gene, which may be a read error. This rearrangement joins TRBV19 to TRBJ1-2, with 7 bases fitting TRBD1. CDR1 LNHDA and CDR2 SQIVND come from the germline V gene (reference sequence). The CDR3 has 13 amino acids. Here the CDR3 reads CATTGTANYGYTF. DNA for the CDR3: TGTGCCACCACCGGGACAGCTAATTATGGCTACACCTTC.

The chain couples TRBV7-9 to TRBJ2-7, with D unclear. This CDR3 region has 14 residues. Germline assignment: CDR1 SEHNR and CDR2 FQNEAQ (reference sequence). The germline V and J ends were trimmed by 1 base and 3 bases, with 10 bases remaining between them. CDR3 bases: TGTGCCAGCAGCTTAGACACCCTTCTCTACGAGCAGTACTTC. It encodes CASSLDTLLYEQYF. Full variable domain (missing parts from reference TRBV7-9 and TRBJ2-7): DTGVSQNPRHKITKRGQNVTFRCDPISEHNRLYWYRQTLGQGPEFLTYFQNEAQLEKSRLLSDRFSAERPKGSFSTLEIQRTEQGDSAMYLCASSLDTLLYEQYFGPGTRLTVT.

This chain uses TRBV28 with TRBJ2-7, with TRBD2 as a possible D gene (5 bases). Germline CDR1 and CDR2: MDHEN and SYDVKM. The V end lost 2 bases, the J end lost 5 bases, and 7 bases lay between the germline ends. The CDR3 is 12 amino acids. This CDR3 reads CASSLSGHEQYF. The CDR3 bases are TGTGCCAGCAGTTTAAGCGGCCACGAGCAGTACTTC. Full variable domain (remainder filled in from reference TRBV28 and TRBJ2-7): DVKVTQSSRYLVKRTGEKVFLECVQDMDHENMFWYRQDPGLGLRLIYFSYDVKMKEKGDIPEGYSVSREKKERFSLILESASTNQTSMYLCASSLSGHEQYFGPGTRLTVT.

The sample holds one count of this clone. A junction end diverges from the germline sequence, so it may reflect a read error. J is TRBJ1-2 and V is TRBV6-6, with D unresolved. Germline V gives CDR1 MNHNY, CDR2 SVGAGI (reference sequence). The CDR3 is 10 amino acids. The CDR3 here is CASRVVEIFF. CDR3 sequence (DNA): TGTGCCAGCAGGGTCGTCGAGATTTTTTTC.

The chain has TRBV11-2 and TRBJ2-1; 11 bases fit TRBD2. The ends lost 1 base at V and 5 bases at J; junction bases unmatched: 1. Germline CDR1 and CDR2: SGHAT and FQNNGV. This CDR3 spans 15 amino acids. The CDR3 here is CASSLVAGGNNEQFF. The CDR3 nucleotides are TGTGCCAGCAGCTTAGTAGCGGGGGGGAACAATGAGCAGTTCTTC. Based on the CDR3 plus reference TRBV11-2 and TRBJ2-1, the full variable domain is EAGVAQSPRYKIIEKRQSVAFWCNPISGHATLYWYQQILGQGPKLLIQFQNNGVVDDSQLPKDRFSAERLKGVDSTLKIQPAKLEDSAVYLCASSLVAGGNNEQFFGPGTRLTVL.

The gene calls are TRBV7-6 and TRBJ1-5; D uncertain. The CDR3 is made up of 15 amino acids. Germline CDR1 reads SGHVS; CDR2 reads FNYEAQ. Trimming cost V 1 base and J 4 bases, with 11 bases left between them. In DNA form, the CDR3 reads TGTGCCAGCAGCTTAGGTCTTGGGCCAAATCAGCCCCAGCATTTT. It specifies CASSLGLGPNQPQHF.

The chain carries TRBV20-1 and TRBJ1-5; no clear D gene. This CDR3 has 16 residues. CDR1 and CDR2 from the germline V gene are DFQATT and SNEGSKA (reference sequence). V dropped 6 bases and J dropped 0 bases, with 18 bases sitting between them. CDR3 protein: CSASYFLDGSNQPQHF. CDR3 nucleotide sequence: TGCAGTGCCAGTTATTTTCTGGACGGTAGCAATCAGCCCCAGCATTTT.

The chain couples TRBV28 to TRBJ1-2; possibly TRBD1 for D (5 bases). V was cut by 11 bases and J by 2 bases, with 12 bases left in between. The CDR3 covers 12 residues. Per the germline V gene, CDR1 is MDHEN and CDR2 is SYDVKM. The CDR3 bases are TGTGCCCTGTCAGGGCAGAACTATGGCTACACCTTC. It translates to CALSGQNYGYTF.

In nucleotides, the CDR3 is TGCGCCAGCAGCTACACGGTTCGGAAACTGTTTTTT. Amino acid sequence: CASSYTVRKLFF. The chain has TRBV5-1 and TRBJ1-4; D not certain. V was clipped by 3 bases and J by 11 bases, with 11 bases between them. Germline loops: CDR1 SGHRS, CDR2 YFSETQ. The CDR3 covers 12 residues. Variable domain in full (rest from reference TRBV5-1 and TRBJ1-4): KAGVTQTPRYLIKTRGQQVTLSCSPISGHRSVSWYQQTPGQGLQFLFEYFSETQRNKGNFPGRFSGRQFSNSRSEMNVSTLELGDSALYLCASSYTVRKLFFGSGTQLSVL.

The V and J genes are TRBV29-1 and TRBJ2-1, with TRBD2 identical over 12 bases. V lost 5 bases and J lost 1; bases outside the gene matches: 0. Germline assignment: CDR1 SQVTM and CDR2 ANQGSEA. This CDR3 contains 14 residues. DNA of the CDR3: TGCAGCGTTCTAGCGGGGGGGTCCTACAATGAGCAGTTCTTC. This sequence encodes CSVLAGGSYNEQFF.

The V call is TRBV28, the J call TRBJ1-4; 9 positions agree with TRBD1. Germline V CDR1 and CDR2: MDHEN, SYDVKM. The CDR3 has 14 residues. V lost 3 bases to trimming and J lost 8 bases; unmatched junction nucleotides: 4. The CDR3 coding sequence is TGTGCCAGCAGTTTGGACAGGGGCGGCGAAAAACTGTTTTTT. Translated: CASSLDRGGEKLFF.

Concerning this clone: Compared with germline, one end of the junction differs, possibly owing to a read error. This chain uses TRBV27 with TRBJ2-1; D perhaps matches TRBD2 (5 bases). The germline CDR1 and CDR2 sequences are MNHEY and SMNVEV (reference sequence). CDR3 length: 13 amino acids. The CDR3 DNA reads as TGTGCCAGCAGTTCATTCCCCCTGGACTTGTGGGTCTTC. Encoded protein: CASSSFPLDLWVF.

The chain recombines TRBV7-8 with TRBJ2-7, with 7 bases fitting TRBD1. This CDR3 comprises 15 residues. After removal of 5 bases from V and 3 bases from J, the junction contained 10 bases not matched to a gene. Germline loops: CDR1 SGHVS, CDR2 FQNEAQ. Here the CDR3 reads CASSPGQESFYEQYF. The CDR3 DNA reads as TGTGCCAGCAGCCCAGGACAGGAATCTTTCTACGAGCAGTACTTC.

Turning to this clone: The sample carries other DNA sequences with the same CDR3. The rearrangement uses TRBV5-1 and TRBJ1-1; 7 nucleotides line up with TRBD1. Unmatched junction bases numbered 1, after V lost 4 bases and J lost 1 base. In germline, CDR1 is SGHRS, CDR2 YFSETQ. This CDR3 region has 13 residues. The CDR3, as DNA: TGCGCCAGCAGCCGGGACAGGAACACTGAAGCTTTCTTT. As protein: CASSRDRNTEAFF. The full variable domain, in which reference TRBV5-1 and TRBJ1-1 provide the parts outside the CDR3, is KAGVTQTPRYLIKTRGQQVTLSCSPISGHRSVSWYQQTPGQGLQFLFEYFSETQRNKGNFPGRFSGRQFSNSRSEMNVSTLELGDSALYLCASSRDRNTEAFFGQGTRLTVV.

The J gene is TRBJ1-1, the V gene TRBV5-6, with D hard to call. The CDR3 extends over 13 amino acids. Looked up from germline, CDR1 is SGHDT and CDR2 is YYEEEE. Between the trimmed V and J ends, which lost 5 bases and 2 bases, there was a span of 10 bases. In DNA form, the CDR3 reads TGTGCCAGCAGTTATGATTTTAACACTGAAGCTTTCTTT. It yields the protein CASSYDFNTEAFF.